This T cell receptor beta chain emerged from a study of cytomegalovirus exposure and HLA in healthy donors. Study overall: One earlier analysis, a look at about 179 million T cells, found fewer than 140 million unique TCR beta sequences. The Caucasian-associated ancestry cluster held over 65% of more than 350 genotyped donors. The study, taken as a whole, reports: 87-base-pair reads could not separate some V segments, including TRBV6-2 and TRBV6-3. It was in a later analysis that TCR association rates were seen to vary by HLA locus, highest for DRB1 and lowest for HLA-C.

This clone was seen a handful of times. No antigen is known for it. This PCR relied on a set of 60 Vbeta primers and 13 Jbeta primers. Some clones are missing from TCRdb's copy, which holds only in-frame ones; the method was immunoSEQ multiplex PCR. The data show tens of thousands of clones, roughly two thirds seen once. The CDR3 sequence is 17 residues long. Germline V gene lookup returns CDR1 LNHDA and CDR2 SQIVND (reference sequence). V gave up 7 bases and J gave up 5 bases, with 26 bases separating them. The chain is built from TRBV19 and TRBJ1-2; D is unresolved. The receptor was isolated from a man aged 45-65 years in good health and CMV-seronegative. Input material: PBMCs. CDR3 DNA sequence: TGTGCCAGTATGGGAACACGCACGGGGATGTGGCTATATGGCTACACCTTC. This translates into CASMGTRTGMWLYGYTF.